Following are 30 T cell receptor beta chains from one sample sequenced in a study of blood T cell repertoires in COVID-19. Profiled with immunoSEQ multiplex PCR; TCRdb holds only in-frame clones, not every one. The sample records roughly 66,000 clones, around 90% being singletons. The sequenced material came from peripheral blood. These receptors came from a human donor in a cohort sampled during active COVID-19.

The chain has TRBV28 and TRBJ2-7; D might be TRBD2 (6 bases). V was clipped by 1 base and J by 1 base, with 11 bases between them. This CDR3 spans 15 amino acids. The germline gives CDR1 MDHEN, CDR2 SYDVKM. The CDR3 loop reads CASSLLADSSYEQYF. Written as DNA, the CDR3 is TGTGCCAGCAGTTTATTAGCGGACTCATCCTACGAGCAGTACTTC.

The rearrangement links TRBV28 to TRBJ2-7, with 8 bases matching TRBD1. The trim removed 1 base at V and 1 base at J, leaving 3 bases unmatched. The CDR3 extends over 15 amino acids. Germline lookup yields CDR1 MDHEN and CDR2 SYDVKM. This CDR3 is CASSLYGTGSYEQYF. CDR3 DNA sequence: TGTGCCAGCAGTTTATATGGGACAGGATCCTACGAGCAGTACTTC.

The V gene is TRBV9, the J gene TRBJ2-7; 8 nucleotides line up with TRBD2. Germline CDR1 reads SGDLS; CDR2 reads YYNGEE. CDR3 size: 15 residues. The trim removed 0 bases at V and 4 bases at J, leaving 6 bases unmatched. The chain's CDR3 is CASSVDAGGGYEQYF. The CDR3 DNA reads as TGTGCCAGCAGCGTAGACGCGGGAGGCGGTTACGAGCAGTACTTC.

CDR3 sequence: CASKGPYNEQFF. As DNA, the CDR3 is TGTGCCAGCAAGGGGCCGTACAATGAGCAGTTCTTC. The chain carries TRBV12-3 or TRBV12-4 and TRBJ2-1, with D perhaps matching TRBD1 (5 bases). This CDR3 comprises 12 residues. V lost 7 bases and J lost 4, with 8 bases in between.

The chain uses TRBV28 and TRBJ1-4; D is unclear. Germline loops: CDR1 MDHEN, CDR2 SYDVKM. The CDR3 totals 14 residues. The V gene lost 5 bases and the J gene lost 3 bases, with 10 bases spanning the gap. The CDR3 protein is CASSPGGPNEKLFF. The CDR3 coding sequence is TGTGCCAGCAGTCCCGGTGGGCCTAATGAAAAACTGTTTTTT.

V gene TRBV5-1 combines with J gene TRBJ1-4; D perhaps matches TRBD1 (6 bases). Per the germline V gene, CDR1 is SGHRS and CDR2 is YFSETQ. The CDR3 runs to 15 residues. V was pared by 4 bases and J by 8 bases, with 18 bases between. The CDR3 DNA sequence: TGCGCCAGCAGCCAGGAACCGGGACACAAAGAAAAACTGTTTTTT. Protein product: CASSQEPGHKEKLFF.

The chain employs TRBV30 and TRBJ1-1; 9 positions match TRBD1. This CDR3 spans 15 amino acids. The trim removed 1 base at V and 4 bases at J, leaving 7 bases unmatched. Per the germline V gene, CDR1 is GTSNPN and CDR2 is SVGIG (reference sequence). The CDR3 DNA reads TGTGCCTGGAGTGGGGACAGGGTCTCGAGCACTGAAGCTTTCTTT. This encodes CAWSGDRVSSTEAFF.

The chain recombines TRBV7-8 with TRBJ2-1, with 12 bases that match TRBD1. CDR1 and CDR2 (germline): SGHVS, FQNEAQ. The V gene end was trimmed by 5 bases and the J gene end by 2 bases; junction bases not matched to a gene: 10. The CDR3 length is 18 residues. The CDR3 nucleotides are TGTGCCAGCAGCACCTCCCGGGACAGGGGGCGCCCCTACAATGAGCAGTTCTTC. This translates into CASSTSRDRGRPYNEQFF.

This chain uses TRBV7-6 with TRBJ2-2, with 7 bases that match TRBD1. Germline CDR1 reads SGHVS; CDR2 reads FNYEAQ. The ends lost 6 bases at V and 1 base at J; junction bases unmatched: 5. CDR3 size: 15 residues. CDR3 sequence (DNA): TGTGCCAGCAGTAATAACAGGGGGAACACCGGGGAGCTGTTTTTT. Protein product: CASSNNRGNTGELFF.

The chain carries TRBV6-2 or TRBV6-3 and TRBJ2-1, with 8 bases identical to TRBD1. This CDR3 has 17 residues. J lost 5 bases, V lost 5 bases, and 14 bases had no gene match. CDR1 MNHEY and CDR2 SVGEGT come from the germline V gene. CDR3 nucleotide sequence: TGTGCCAGCAGTGTCACCTCGACAGGGGCAGTGAACAATGAGCAGTTCTTC. Protein product: CASSVTSTGAVNNEQFF.

The V and J genes are TRBV2 and TRBJ1-2; 9 nucleotides agree with TRBD1. The CDR3 has 15 residues. Germline loops: CDR1 SNHLY, CDR2 FYNNEI. J was trimmed by 5 bases and V by 1 base; bases with no gene match: 5. The CDR3 region has the DNA TGTGCCAGCAGTGAAGGACAGGGGGTGAGGTATGGCTACACCTTC. Translation gives CASSEGQGVRYGYTF. The full variable domain, in which reference TRBV2 and TRBJ1-2 provide the parts outside the CDR3, is EPEVTQTPSHQVTQMGQEVILRCVPISNHLYFYWYRQILGQKVEFLVSFYNNEISEKSEIFDDQFSVERPDGSNFTLKIRSTKLEDSAMYFCASSEGQGVRYGYTFGSGTRLTVV.

In its sample, this clone was seen a few times. V and J are TRBV7-8 and TRBJ1-6; TRBD1 matches at 8 bases. J lost 6 bases, V lost 7 bases, and 11 bases had no gene match. The germline CDR1 and CDR2 sequences are SGHVS and FQNEAQ. The CDR3 is made up of 16 amino acids. CDR3 residues: CASTSKDRVSNSPLHF. In DNA, the CDR3 is TGTGCCAGCACCTCAAAGGACAGGGTTTCTAATTCACCCCTCCACTTT.

V usage is TRBV7-2 and J usage is TRBJ2-7, with D possibly being TRBD2 (6 bases). Germline V lookup: CDR1 SGHTA, CDR2 FQGNSA. Deletions cut 3 bases from V and 2 bases from J, with 11 bases between. The CDR3 length is 14 residues. The CDR3 protein is CASSLEGITYEQYF. In nucleotides, the CDR3 is TGTGCCAGCAGCTTGGAGGGGATAACCTACGAGCAGTACTTC.

The rearrangement links TRBV21-1 to TRBJ1-4. TRBV21-1 is deemed a pseudogene. There are 15 residues in the CDR3. This chain's CDR3 is CASSKANGLNEKLFF. The DNA of the CDR3 is TGTGCCAGCAGCAAAGCGAACGGGTTGAATGAAAAACTGTTTTTT.

V and J are TRBV7-8 and TRBJ2-7, with D maybe TRBD1 (6 bases). Between the trimmed V and J ends, which lost 4 bases and 0 bases, there was a span of 16 bases. The germline V gene encodes CDR1 SGHVS and CDR2 FQNEAQ. The length of the CDR3 is 16 residues. CDR3 coding DNA: TGTGCCAGCAGCTCCCCCCCAGACAGGAGCTCCTACGAGCAGTACTTC. Translating it yields CASSSPPDRSSYEQYF.

The chain recombines TRBV27 with TRBJ1-1; D gene unclear. The V gene's germline CDR1 is MNHEY and CDR2 SMNVEV (reference sequence). V lost 6 bases to trimming and J lost 3 bases, with 14 bases between them. This CDR3 region has 14 residues. CDR3 residues: CASSLGLEYTEAFF. In DNA form, the CDR3 reads TGTGCCAGCAGCCTCGGTTTGGAGTACACTGAAGCTTTCTTT.

The rearrangement links TRBV19 to TRBJ2-2; D unresolved. This CDR3 region has 14 residues. V was clipped by 7 bases and J by 0 bases, with 9 bases between them. Germline CDR1 reads LNHDA; CDR2 reads SQIVND (reference sequence). The CDR3 loop reads CASTLEPNTGELFF. In DNA form, the CDR3 reads TGTGCCAGTACGTTAGAACCGAACACCGGGGAGCTGTTTTTT. The full variable domain, completed using reference TRBV19 and TRBJ2-2, is DGGITQSPKYLFRKEGQNVTLSCEQNLNHDAMYWYRQDPGQGLRLIYYSQIVNDFQKGDIAEGYSVSREKKESFPLTVTSAQKNPTAFYLCASTLEPNTGELFFGEGSRLTVL.

The J gene is TRBJ2-1, the V gene TRBV5-1; 9 bases align to TRBD2. Looked up from germline, CDR1 is SGHRS and CDR2 is YFSETQ. The V gene end was trimmed by 4 bases and the J gene end by 8 bases; junction bases not matched to a gene: 16. CDR3 length: 17 amino acids. The CDR3 nucleotides are TGCGCCAGCAGCCTGGGGCTCGGAGCGGGAGGTCGTGATGAGCAGTTCTTC. This translates into CASSLGLGAGGRDEQFF.

The V call is TRBV30, the J call TRBJ2-1; 8 bases line up with TRBD2. Germline assignment: CDR1 GTSNPN and CDR2 SVGIG (reference sequence). The V and J ends lost 2 bases and 6 bases, in that order; junction bases with no gene match: 6. The CDR3 contains 14 residues. CDR3 DNA: TGTGCCTGGAGTACCGGGAGGGCCCTCAATGAGCAGTTCTTC. This encodes CAWSTGRALNEQFF.

This clone has only one observation. The chain employs TRBV4-3 and TRBJ2-6; D unresolved. CDR1 LGHNA and CDR2 YSLEER come from the germline V gene. V was trimmed by 0 bases and J by 3 bases, leaving 15 bases between them. CDR3 length: 18 amino acids. The CDR3 DNA reads TGCGCCAGCAGCCAAGATCTTGCAGGTGAGCTTGGGGCCAACGTCCTGACTTTC. Translated, it gives CASSQDLAGELGANVLTF.

The rearrangement joins TRBV7-9 to TRBJ2-5; possibly TRBD2 for D (5 bases). V was clipped by 3 bases and J by 4 bases, with 9 bases between them. This CDR3 comprises 13 residues. CDR1 is SEHNR, CDR2 FQNEAQ, per germline (reference sequence). DNA of the CDR3: TGTGCCAGCAGCTTGAGGGTTGGAGAGACCCAGTACTTC. Protein product: CASSLRVGETQYF.

The chain recombines TRBV29-1 with TRBJ1-3; possible D gene TRBD1, 5 bases. Germline CDR1 and CDR2: SQVTM and ANQGSEA. The V end was cut by 7 bases, the J end by 6 bases, with 22 bases between. There are 15 residues in the CDR3. The CDR3 reads CSAKRGLGEENTIYF. The CDR3 nucleotides are TGCAGCGCAAAAAGGGGTTTAGGAGAGGAAAACACCATATATTTT.

This chain links TRBV19 with TRBJ1-2, with D maybe TRBD1 (6 bases). V lost 7 bases, J lost 4 bases, and 19 bases lay in between. The CDR3 length is 15 residues. Germline CDR1 and CDR2: LNHDA and SQIVND (reference sequence). This CDR3 is CASKALNREPYGYTF. In nucleotides, the CDR3 is TGTGCCAGTAAGGCACTCAACAGGGAGCCCTATGGCTACACCTTC.

The rearrangement links TRBV4-3 to TRBJ2-3, with TRBD2 identical over 11 bases. V gave up 3 bases and J gave up 2 bases; unmatched junction bases: 7. CDR1 is LGHNA and CDR2 is YSLEER in the germline V gene. The CDR3 has 17 residues. CDR3 amino acids: CASSHASGGLVTDTQYF. The CDR3 DNA reads TGCGCCAGCAGCCACGCTAGCGGGGGGCTTGTCACAGATACGCAGTATTTT.

The V gene is TRBV7-8, the J gene TRBJ1-2; 10 positions agree with TRBD1. The germline V gene encodes CDR1 SGHVS and CDR2 FQNEAQ. This CDR3 region has 16 residues. J lost 2 bases, V lost 5 bases, and 8 bases had no gene match. The CDR3 region is CASSPVPGQGNYGYTF. The CDR3 region has the DNA TGTGCCAGCAGCCCCGTCCCGGGACAGGGGAACTATGGCTACACCTTC. Full variable domain (remainder filled in from reference TRBV7-8 and TRBJ1-2): GAGVSQSPRYKVAKRGQDVALRCDPISGHVSLFWYQQALGQGPEFLTYFQNEAQLDKSGLPSDRFFAERPEGSVSTLKIQRTQQEDSAVYLCASSPVPGQGNYGYTFGSGTRLTVV.

This chain uses TRBV7-9 with TRBJ2-7; 10 positions agree with TRBD2. J gave up 4 bases and V 5 bases, and 14 bases lay outside the gene matches. In germline, CDR1 is SEHNR, CDR2 FQNEAQ (reference sequence). The CDR3 length is 17 residues. As DNA, the CDR3 is TGTGCCAGCAGCATCTACCTTGGACTAGCGGAGGGTTACGAGCAGTACTTC. This translates into CASSIYLGLAEGYEQYF.

The chain carries TRBV3-1 (or the pseudogene TRBV3-2) and TRBJ2-7, with 9 bases fitting TRBD2. With 1 base clipped from V and 4 bases from J, the junction kept 8 bases outside the gene matches. The germline CDR1 and CDR2 sequences are LGHDT and YNNKEL (reference sequence). CDR3 length equals 16 residues. The CDR3 protein is CASSQGVAGVRYEQYF. The CDR3 DNA sequence: TGTGCCAGCAGCCAAGGGGTAGCGGGAGTCCGGTACGAGCAGTACTTC.

The chain uses TRBV28 and TRBJ1-5; D not certain. CDR3 size: 12 residues. V shed 5 bases and J shed 1 base, with 3 bases lying between them. Looked up from germline, CDR1 is MDHEN and CDR2 is SYDVKM. The DNA of the CDR3 is TGTGCCAGCAGTCAGAGCAATCAGCCCCAGCATTTT. It is translated as CASSQSNQPQHF.

The chain has TRBV12-1 and TRBJ2-1; the DNA was not used to check the table's D call, TRBD1. TRBV12-1 is a recognized pseudogene. The CDR3 covers 15 residues. CDR3 protein: CASSPRGQALHEQFF. Written as DNA, the CDR3 is TGTGCCAGCAGCCCTAGGGGGCAGGCCCTTCATGAGCAGTTCTTC.

This clone was observed a few times. The chain carries TRBV7-9 and TRBJ2-1; 8 positions agree with TRBD2. J was trimmed by 15 bases and V by 5 bases; bases with no gene match: 9. The CDR3 totals 12 residues. Germline CDR1 and CDR2: SEHNR and FQNEAQ (reference sequence). The CDR3 nucleotides read TGTGCCAGCAGCCTACTCCCCGGGAGGGGGTTCTTC. Protein: CASSLLPGRGFF.